The rows below give T cell receptor beta chains drawn from one sample of a study of Graves' ophthalmopathy and Graves' hyperthyroidism. TCRdb ran MiXCR on the multiplex PCR reads and lists one entry per CDR3 protein. The repertoire consists of roughly 410,000 distinct CDR3 sequences, with 15% occurring once and the leading ten covering roughly 7%. The sequenced sample was peripheral blood. Receptors originate from a young woman with stable Graves' hyperthyroidism. CDR3s include the opening cysteine and the closing phenylalanine or tryptophan. Each record gives: V gene, J gene, clone size, D gene, CDR3 protein, CDR3 DNA. A D gene is named only where the DNA matches it firmly. Size tells how often a clone was seen (once, few, many) or the class of an expanded clone, and some rows leave it out.

>TRBV12-3/TRBV12-4|TRBJ2-7|many|.
CASSRDGPSSYEQYF
TGTGCCAGCAGTCGAGACGGGCCCAGCTCCTACGAGCAGTACTTC
>TRBV4-2|TRBJ1-1|.|.
CASSQVESTEAFF
TGTGCCAGCAGCCAAGTTGAATCCACTGAAGCTTTCTTT
>TRBV6-2/TRBV6-3|TRBJ1-5|.|TRBD1
CASSYEGGQGRNQPQHF
TGTGCCAGCAGTTACGAGGGGGGACAGGGACGCAATCAGCCCCAGCATTTT
>TRBV6-2/TRBV6-3|TRBJ1-2|many|.
CASAENYGYTF
TGTGCCAGCGCAGAAAACTATGGCTACACCTTC
>TRBV3-1|TRBJ1-1|few|.
CASSQALFTEAFF
TGTGCCAGCAGCCAAGCCCTCTTCACTGAAGCTTTCTTT
>TRBV9|TRBJ1-1|once|.
CASSVGGTQNTEAFF
TGTGCCAGCAGCGTAGGGGGGACACAGAACACTGAAGCTTTCTTT
>TRBV7-3|TRBJ1-6|many|.
CASSLWGGNSPLHF
TGTGCCAGCAGCTTATGGGGGGGTAATTCACCCCTCCACTTT
>TRBV29-1|TRBJ1-1|many|.
CSVEVGRNTEAFF
TGCAGCGTTGAGGTGGGGCGGAACACTGAAGCTTTCTTT
>TRBV6-5|TRBJ2-2|many|.
CASSYAGAGGGTGELFF
TGTGCCAGCAGTTACGCAGGGGCAGGGGGAGGAACCGGGGAGCTGTTTTTT
>TRBV6-1|TRBJ1-6|many|.
CASSEQGAHNSPLHF
TGTGCCAGCAGTGAACAGGGAGCTCATAATTCACCCCTCCACTTT
>TRBV18|TRBJ2-7|.|.
CASSQGFEQYF
TGTGCCAGCTCACAGGGTTTCGAGCAGTACTTC
>TRBV19|TRBJ1-5|many|.
CASSSHPGDSYQPQHF
TGTGCCAGTAGTTCCCACCCGGGGGATTCCTATCAGCCCCAGCATTTT
>TRBV6-1|TRBJ1-1|few|.
CASSAVYGTEAFF
TGTGCCAGCAGTGCGGTCTACGGCACTGAAGCTTTCTTT
>TRBV6-2/TRBV6-3|TRBJ1-2|many|.
CATAERGAIYGYTF
TGTGCCACCGCTGAACGGGGTGCGATTTATGGCTACACCTTC
>TRBV4-2|TRBJ1-5|many|.
CASSQDRSGQPQHF
TGTGCCAGCAGCCAAGATCGGTCGGGTCAGCCCCAGCATTTT
>TRBV5-1|TRBJ2-5|few|.
CASSSTNALVETQYF
TGCGCCAGCAGCTCTACCAACGCCCTCGTAGAGACCCAGTACTTC
>TRBV9|TRBJ2-7|many|.
CASSVEAVGEQYF
TGTGCCAGCAGCGTAGAGGCCGTCGGGGAGCAGTACTTC
>TRBV15|TRBJ2-5|few|TRBD2
CATSSAAGGPQETQYF
TGTGCCACCAGCAGTGCCGCGGGGGGGCCCCAAGAGACCCAGTACTTC
>TRBV5-1|TRBJ2-2|.|.
CASTPLGGGNTGELFF
TGCGCCAGCACCCCTCTGGGGGGCGGTAACACCGGGGAGCTGTTTTTT
>TRBV5-1|TRBJ1-1|many|.
CASSQITDRWGSEAFF
TGCGCCAGCAGCCAAATTACGGACCGGTGGGGCTCTGAAGCTTTCTTT
>TRBV19|TRBJ2-2|many|.
CAGRQTNTGELFF
TGTGCCGGCCGACAGACGAACACCGGGGAGCTGTTTTTT
>TRBV18|TRBJ2-5|few|.
CASSLRGPPQETQYF
TGTGCCAGCTCACTCCGGGGACCCCCTCAAGAGACCCAGTACTTC
>TRBV6-2/TRBV6-3|TRBJ1-2|many|TRBD1
CASTRGRGTYGYTF
TGTGCCAGCACGAGGGGCAGGGGGACCTATGGCTACACCTTC
>TRBV7-9|TRBJ1-3|many|.
CASSSTKYQNTIYF
TGTGCCAGCAGCTCAACTAAGTACCAGAACACCATATATTTT
>TRBV6-5|TRBJ2-5|.|TRBD2
CASSYGLAEETQYF
TGTGCCAGCAGTTACGGGCTAGCGGAAGAGACCCAGTACTTC
>TRBV24-1|TRBJ2-2|many|TRBD1
CATSLPGTDLQIPNTGELFF
TGTGCCACCAGCCTACCCGGGACAGACTTACAAATACCGAACACCGGGGAGCTGTTTTTT
>TRBV3-1|TRBJ1-6|.|TRBD1
CASSSGQGLGSPLHF
TGTGCCAGCAGTTCGGGACAGGGTTTAGGTTCACCCCTCCACTTT
>TRBV7-2|TRBJ1-2|many|.
CASSSGFANYGYTF
TGTGCCAGCAGCTCGGGGTTCGCTAACTATGGCTACACCTTC
>TRBV6-1|TRBJ2-7|many|.
CASSELHEQYF
TGTGCCAGCAGTGAACTTCACGAGCAGTACTTC
>TRBV12-3/TRBV12-4|TRBJ1-1|many|TRBD1
CASRRTTGETEAFF
TGTGCCAGCAGGCGGACGACAGGGGAAACTGAAGCTTTCTTT
>TRBV4-1|TRBJ1-5|many|TRBD1
CASSLQTGTNQPQHF
TGCGCCAGCAGCCTGCAGACAGGGACTAATCAGCCCCAGCATTTT
>TRBV20-1|TRBJ1-2|many|TRBD1
CSAARDSDGYTF
TGCAGTGCTGCCCGGGACAGCGATGGCTACACCTTC
>TRBV11-2|TRBJ2-5|few|TRBD2
CASRQNGGLAGPRGETQYF
TGTGCCAGCAGACAAAACGGGGGGCTAGCGGGACCCCGAGGAGAGACCCAGTACTTC
>TRBV28|TRBJ2-7|.|TRBD2
CASTRLAGLYEQYF
TGTGCCAGCACTCGACTAGCGGGACTGTACGAGCAGTACTTC
>TRBV3-1|TRBJ1-3|many|TRBD1
CASSQATGWRNTIYF
TGTGCCAGCAGCCAAGCGACAGGGTGGAGAAACACCATATATTTT
>TRBV20-1|TRBJ1-2|few|TRBD1
CSASDLGTGFYGYTF
TGCAGTGCTAGTGATTTAGGGACAGGGTTCTATGGCTACACCTTC
>TRBV24-1|TRBJ1-6|many|TRBD1
CATSDWTGDNSPLHF
TGTGCCACCAGTGATTGGACAGGGGATAATTCACCCCTCCACTTT
>TRBV18|TRBJ2-2|few|.
CASSPMTDTGELFF
TGTGCCAGCTCACCAATGACGGACACCGGGGAGCTGTTTTTT
>TRBV20-1|TRBJ1-1|many|.
CSAPTPGAVTEAFF
TGCAGTGCCCCCACCCCGGGGGCGGTAACTGAAGCTTTCTTT
>TRBV5-1|TRBJ1-1|few|.
CASSETGRQNTEAFF
TGCGCCAGCAGCGAAACCGGACGGCAGAACACTGAAGCTTTCTTT
>TRBV6-2/TRBV6-3|TRBJ2-7|many|.
CASRHPGRSSYEQYF
TGTGCCAGCAGACACCCGGGACGGAGCTCCTACGAGCAGTACTTC
>TRBV6-1|TRBJ2-3|few|TRBD2
CASRNSGTSTDTQYF
TGTGCCAGCAGAAATAGCGGGACTAGCACAGATACGCAGTATTTT